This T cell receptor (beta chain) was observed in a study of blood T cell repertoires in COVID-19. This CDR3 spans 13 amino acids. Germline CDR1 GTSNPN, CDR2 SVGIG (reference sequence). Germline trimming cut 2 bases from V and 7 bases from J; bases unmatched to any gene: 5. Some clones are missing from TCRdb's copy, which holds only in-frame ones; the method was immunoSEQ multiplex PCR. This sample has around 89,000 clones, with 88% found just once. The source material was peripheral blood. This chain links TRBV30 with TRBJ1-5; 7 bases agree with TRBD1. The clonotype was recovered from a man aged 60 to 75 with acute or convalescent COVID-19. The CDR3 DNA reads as TGTGCCTGGAGTCCTACAGGGGTCCAGCCCCAGCATTTT. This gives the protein CAWSPTGVQPQHF.